A single sample is the source of the 14 T cell receptor beta chains below, sequenced in a study of OX40 agonist ivuxolimab in advanced cancers. Assay used: immunoSEQ multiplex PCR; TCRdb lists only in-frame clones, some missing. Among fewer than 65,000 clones listed, 75% to 90% were seen once. The material was CD4+ or CD8+ T cells sorted from blood, obtained in a trial of the OX40 agonist ivuxolimab. These receptors were taken from an adult with an advanced solid tumor such as melanoma, head and neck, liver or kidney cancer.

As regards this clone: In the same sample, other DNA sequences code for this CDR3. The chain couples TRBV7-3 to TRBJ1-1; tentative D call: TRBD1 (5 bases). Germline loops: CDR1 SGHTA, CDR2 FQGTGA. There are 13 residues in the CDR3. V lost 1 base to trimming and J lost 3 bases, with 6 bases between them. The CDR3 DNA sequence: TGTGCCAGCAGCTTAAGGGGCGACACTGAAGCTTTCTTT. Translation: CASSLRGDTEAFF.

This chain links TRBV5-1 with TRBJ1-2; D unclear. Per germline, CDR1 SGHRS and CDR2 YFSETQ. The V end was cut by 1 base, the J end by 0 bases, with 4 bases between. The CDR3 loop spans 13 amino acids. Here the CDR3 DNA reads TGCGCCAGCAGCTTGACGGCTAACTATGGCTACACCTTC. This translates into CASSLTANYGYTF. Full variable domain (missing parts from reference TRBV5-1 and TRBJ1-2): KAGVTQTPRYLIKTRGQQVTLSCSPISGHRSVSWYQQTPGQGLQFLFEYFSETQRNKGNFPGRFSGRQFSNSRSEMNVSTLELGDSALYLCASSLTANYGYTFGSGTRLTVV.

The V and J genes are TRBV18 and TRBJ1-1; D remains ambiguous. CDR1 is KGHSH, CDR2 LQKENI, per germline. The CDR3 sequence is 13 residues long. V gave up 5 bases and J gave up 1 base, with 8 bases separating them. DNA of the CDR3: TGTGCCAGCTCATTACTACAGAACACTGAAGCTTTCTTT. Translation gives CASSLLQNTEAFF. Full variable domain (remainder filled in from reference TRBV18 and TRBJ1-1): NAGVMQNPRHLVRRRGQEARLRCSPMKGHSHVYWYRQLPEEGLKFMVYLQKENIIDESGMPKERFSAEFPKEGPSILRIQQVVRGDSAAYFCASSLLQNTEAFFGQGTRLTVV.

The chain carries TRBV5-1 and TRBJ1-1; D remains unclear. The germline V and J ends were trimmed by 4 bases and 1 base, with 14 bases remaining between them. The CDR3 length is 15 residues. The germline gives CDR1 SGHRS, CDR2 YFSETQ. The CDR3 here is CASSRNEPRNTEAFF. DNA of the CDR3: TGCGCCAGCAGCCGTAACGAGCCTCGGAACACTGAAGCTTTCTTT.

V is TRBV28 and J is TRBJ1-1; 11 positions match TRBD1. The V gene's germline CDR1 is MDHEN and CDR2 SYDVKM. Unmatched junction bases numbered 10, after V lost 5 bases and J lost 2 bases. This CDR3 is built from 17 residues. CDR3 protein: CASSATGTGGYNTEAFF. In DNA form, the CDR3 reads TGTGCCAGCAGTGCCACCGGGACAGGGGGTTACAACACTGAAGCTTTCTTT.

This clone was observed a single time. The chain employs TRBV6-5 and TRBJ1-2; D perhaps matches TRBD1 (6 bases). Trimming pared 3 bases from V and 5 bases from J, leaving 16 bases between. The CDR3 is made up of 15 amino acids. The germline V gene encodes CDR1 MNHEY and CDR2 SVGAGI. In DNA, the CDR3 is TGTGCCAGCAGTTATGGACAGAGAGCCCCTTATGGCTACACCTTC. It specifies CASSYGQRAPYGYTF.

The chain joins TRBV2 to TRBJ2-3, with TRBD2 as a possible D gene (5 bases). Trimming pared 4 bases from V and 1 base from J, leaving 12 bases between. CDR3 length equals 15 residues. Germline values: CDR1 SNHLY, CDR2 FYNNEI. CDR3 residues: CASSGSSPGTDTQYF. For the CDR3, the DNA is TGTGCCAGCAGTGGTTCTAGCCCGGGCACAGATACGCAGTATTTT.

The gene calls are TRBV9 and TRBJ2-1; TRBD2 matches 7 bases. Per the germline V gene, CDR1 is SGDLS and CDR2 is YYNGEE. This CDR3 has 15 residues. V lost 3 bases to trimming and J lost 3 bases; unmatched junction nucleotides: 6. The DNA of the CDR3 is TGTGCCAGCAGCGGCACGGGACTAAACTACAATGAGCAGTTCTTC. Protein: CASSGTGLNYNEQFF.

V and J are TRBV6-5 and TRBJ1-1; no clear D. V lost 6 bases, J lost 4 bases, and 15 bases lay in between. This CDR3 comprises 14 residues. Germline CDR1 reads MNHEY; CDR2 reads SVGAGI. CDR3 in amino acids: CASSPGPRITEAFF. The DNA of the CDR3 is TGTGCCAGCAGCCCCGGGCCCAGGATCACTGAAGCTTTCTTT.

The chain couples TRBV27 to TRBJ2-2, with TRBD2 matching 7 bases. Unmatched junction bases numbered 9, after V lost 5 bases and J lost 0 bases. Germline V CDR1 and CDR2: MNHEY, SMNVEV (reference sequence). The CDR3 is 17 residues long. CDR3 bases: TGTGCCAGCAGTCTCCGAGTAGCGGGCTCGAACACCGGGGAGCTGTTTTTT. Protein: CASSLRVAGSNTGELFF.

The chain couples TRBV10-3 to TRBJ2-2; 10 nucleotides agree with TRBD2. The CDR3 runs 15 residues. The junction had 8 bases not matched to a gene; V was cut back by 6 bases and J by 7 bases. Germline loops: CDR1 ENHRY, CDR2 SYGVKD. The CDR3 sequence: CAISLGLASDGELFF. CDR3 DNA sequence: TGTGCCATCAGCTTGGGACTAGCGTCAGACGGGGAGCTGTTTTTT.

The chain uses TRBV28 and TRBJ1-3; 9 positions match TRBD1. CDR1 MDHEN and CDR2 SYDVKM come from the germline V gene. The CDR3 has 13 amino acids. The junction had 2 bases not matched to a gene; V was cut back by 6 bases and J by 5 bases. The CDR3 here is CASRDRGRNTIYF. The DNA for the CDR3 is TGTGCCAGCAGGGACAGGGGAAGAAACACCATATATTTT.

The genes are TRBV5-1 and TRBJ2-5, with D possibly TRBD2 on 5 matching bases. The CDR3 extends over 13 amino acids. The V and J ends lost 4 bases and 2 bases respectively, with 9 bases between them. Germline V lookup: CDR1 SGHRS, CDR2 YFSETQ. Written as DNA, the CDR3 is TGCGCCAGCAGCCGAGGGATACAAGAGACCCAGTACTTC. Translating it yields CASSRGIQETQYF.

The rearrangement joins TRBV19 to TRBJ1-5; TRBD1 matches at 10 bases. Losses at the gene ends were 8 bases for V and 6 bases for J; bases not matched to a gene: 7. The CDR3 runs to 14 residues. Germline V CDR1 and CDR2: LNHDA, SQIVND (reference sequence). The CDR3 sequence is CASFDRGQGQPQHF. Written as DNA, the CDR3 is TGTGCCAGTTTTGACAGGGGGCAAGGTCAGCCCCAGCATTTT.